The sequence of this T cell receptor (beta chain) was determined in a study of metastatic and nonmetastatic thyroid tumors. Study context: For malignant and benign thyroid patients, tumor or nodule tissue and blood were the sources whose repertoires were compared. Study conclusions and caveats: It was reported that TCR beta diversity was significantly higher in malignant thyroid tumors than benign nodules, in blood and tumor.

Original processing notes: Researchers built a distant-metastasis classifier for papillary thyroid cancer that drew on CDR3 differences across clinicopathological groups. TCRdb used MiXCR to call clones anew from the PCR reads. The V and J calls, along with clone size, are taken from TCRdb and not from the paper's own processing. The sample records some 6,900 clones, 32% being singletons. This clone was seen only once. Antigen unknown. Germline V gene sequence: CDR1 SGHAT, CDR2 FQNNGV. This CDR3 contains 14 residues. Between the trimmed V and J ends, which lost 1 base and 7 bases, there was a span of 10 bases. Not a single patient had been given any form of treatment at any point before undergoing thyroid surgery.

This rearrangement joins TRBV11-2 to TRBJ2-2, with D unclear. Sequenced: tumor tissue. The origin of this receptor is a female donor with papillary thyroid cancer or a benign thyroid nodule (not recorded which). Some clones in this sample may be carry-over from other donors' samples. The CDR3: CASSLGWVNGELFF. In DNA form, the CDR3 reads TGTGCCAGCAGCTTAGGCTGGGTCAACGGGGAGCTGTTTTTT.